Below, 32 T cell receptor beta chains from the same sample are listed, as sequenced in a study of cytomegalovirus exposure and HLA in healthy donors. The PCR made use of 60 Vbeta and 13 Jbeta primers. Sequenced by immunoSEQ multiplex PCR; TCRdb stores in-frame clones only, minus some. The listing records 200,000 or so clones. Sequenced: PBMCs. The receptors were gathered from a boy younger than 18 in good health and CMV-seronegative.

The CDR3 spells CSAEGLAGNTGELFF. DNA of the CDR3: TGCAGCGCCGAGGGTCTAGCGGGGAACACCGGGGAGCTGTTTTTT. The chain joins TRBV29-1 to TRBJ2-2; 8 nucleotides agree with TRBD2. V trimming: 7 bases; J trimming: 1 base; junction bases outside the gene matches: 8. This CDR3 is built from 15 residues. Germline V gives CDR1 SQVTM, CDR2 ANQGSEA.

This chain connects TRBV30 to TRBJ1-1, with a weak D call TRBD1 (5 bases). Germline V lookup: CDR1 GTSNPN, CDR2 SVGIG (reference sequence). V lost 5 bases to trimming and J lost 4 bases, with 14 bases between them. CDR3 length: 13 residues. The chain's CDR3 is CAWGGGSGTEAFF. CDR3 in DNA: TGTGCCTGGGGGGGAGGGTCGGGCACTGAAGCTTTCTTT.

J is TRBJ1-2 and V is TRBV28, with D unclear. The CDR3 spans 12 residues. V shed 10 bases and J shed 3 bases, with 12 bases lying between them. Germline V CDR1 and CDR2: MDHEN, SYDVKM. The CDR3 here is CATRLRHYGYTF. The CDR3 region has the DNA TGTGCCACCCGACTTCGTCACTATGGCTACACCTTC.

This chain connects TRBV11-3 to TRBJ2-1; D remains ambiguous. V was cut by 5 bases and J by 6 bases, with 8 bases left in between. CDR3 length: 12 residues. Looked up from germline, CDR1 is SGHNT and CDR2 is YENEEA. DNA of the CDR3: TGTGCCAGCAGCAATGACATCAATGAGCAGTTCTTC. Amino acid sequence: CASSNDINEQFF.

The chain has TRBV19 and TRBJ2-3, with a tentative D call TRBD2 (7 bases). This CDR3 has 15 amino acids. V was shortened by 2 bases and J by 1 base, with 10 bases between the two germline ends. Germline loops: CDR1 LNHDA, CDR2 SQIVND (reference sequence). CDR3 sequence (DNA): TGTGCCAGTAGTATAAGAGGGGGGGGCACAGATACGCAGTATTTT. Residues: CASSIRGGGTDTQYF.

This chain links TRBV7-8 with TRBJ1-4, with 9 positions matching TRBD1. Germline CDR1 reads SGHVS; CDR2 reads FQNEAQ. Losses at the gene ends were 5 bases for V and 4 bases for J; bases not matched to a gene: 2. The CDR3 extends over 14 amino acids. CDR3 coding DNA: TGTGCCAGCAGCAGGGGACAGGGTAATGAAAAACTGTTTTTT. Translation gives CASSRGQGNEKLFF.

The chain carries TRBV5-1 and TRBJ2-2, with 7 bases fitting TRBD1. Losses at the gene ends were 4 bases for V and 1 base for J; bases not matched to a gene: 4. The CDR3 is 15 amino acids. Germline assignment: CDR1 SGHRS and CDR2 YFSETQ. CDR3 region: CASSSTGVNTGELFF. The CDR3 nucleotides are TGCGCCAGCAGCAGTACAGGGGTGAACACCGGGGAGCTGTTTTTT.

The rearrangement links TRBV18 to TRBJ1-1; 8 bases map to TRBD1. CDR3 length equals 14 residues. The V segment lost 2 bases and the J segment 11 bases; nucleotides outside the gene matches: 10. CDR1 KGHSH and CDR2 LQKENI come from the germline V gene. The CDR3 sequence is CASSPKDRGSTAFF. The CDR3 DNA reads TGTGCCAGCTCACCAAAAGACAGGGGTTCGACGGCTTTCTTT.

The chain couples TRBV2 to TRBJ1-2; D remains ambiguous. CDR1 is SNHLY, CDR2 FYNNEI, per germline. The CDR3 covers 12 residues. The V and J ends lost 6 bases and 7 bases respectively, with 12 bases between them. DNA for the CDR3: TGTGCCAGCAGGAGGGATTTCGGTGGCTACACCTTC. Translated, it gives CASRRDFGGYTF.

This rearrangement joins TRBV5-6 to TRBJ1-6; the D gene is possibly TRBD1 (5 bases). Per the germline V gene, CDR1 is SGHDT and CDR2 is YYEEEE. The CDR3 spans 14 residues. Trimming took 3 bases from V and 9 from J, leaving 13 bases between them. As DNA, the CDR3 is TGTGCCAGCAGCTACGGGGGATTGGCTTCACCCCTCCACTTT. Translating gives CASSYGGLASPLHF. Full variable domain (outside the CDR3, taken from reference TRBV5-6 and TRBJ1-6): DAGVTQSPTHLIKTRGQQVTLRCSPKSGHDTVSWYQQALGQGPQFIFQYYEEEERQRGNFPDRFSGHQFPNYSSELNVNALLLGDSALYLCASSYGGLASPLHFGNGTRLTVT.

The chain links TRBV4-1 to TRBJ1-5, with 8 bases fitting TRBD1. Per germline, CDR1 MGHRA and CDR2 YSYEKL. V shed 1 base, J shed 5 bases, and the junction held 13 bases outside the gene matches. This CDR3 region has 18 residues. The CDR3 nucleotides are TGCGCCAGCAGCCAAGTTCCACAGGACAGGGCTTTTTATCAGCCCCAGCATTTT. It codes for CASSQVPQDRAFYQPQHF.

The chain uses TRBV30 and TRBJ1-1; possible D gene TRBD1, 6 bases. In germline, CDR1 is GTSNPN, CDR2 SVGIG (reference sequence). V dropped 0 bases and J dropped 5 bases, with 16 bases sitting between them. This CDR3 has 15 residues. CDR3 bases: TGTGCCTGGAGTGTAGTCGGGGGAGGGGGGACTGAAGCTTTCTTT. Translated: CAWSVVGGGGTEAFF.

The chain carries TRBV29-1 and TRBJ2-7, with 7 bases that match TRBD1. The CDR3 totals 13 residues. J lost 2 bases, V lost 3 bases, and 4 bases had no gene match. In germline, CDR1 is SQVTM, CDR2 ANQGSEA. The CDR3 DNA sequence: TGCAGCGTTGATTTGGGACAGACCTACGAGCAGTACTTC. It translates to CSVDLGQTYEQYF.

The V gene is TRBV7-3, the J gene TRBJ2-3, with 14 positions matching TRBD2. The CDR3 spans 17 residues. The V gene's germline CDR1 is SGHTA and CDR2 FQGTGA. J gave up 1 base and V 5 bases, and 5 bases lay outside the gene matches. The CDR3 DNA sequence: TGTGCCAGCAGCCGCGGACTAGCGGGGGGCGGCACAGATACGCAGTATTTT. Translating it yields CASSRGLAGGGTDTQYF.

V is TRBV7-2 and J is TRBJ2-4; 9 nucleotides line up with TRBD1. Germline assignment: CDR1 SGHTA and CDR2 FQGNSA. Germline trimming cut 4 bases from V and 3 bases from J; bases unmatched to any gene: 1. The CDR3 extends over 14 amino acids. CDR3 protein: CASSSTGGKNIQYF. The CDR3 nucleotides read TGTGCCAGCAGCTCGACAGGGGGCAAAAACATTCAGTACTTC.

This sequence joins TRBV6-1 and TRBJ1-2; TRBD1 aligns across 8 bases. Germline V gives CDR1 MNHNS, CDR2 SASEGT. With 5 bases clipped from V and 3 bases from J, the junction kept 8 bases outside the gene matches. The length of the CDR3 is 15 residues. The CDR3 sequence: CASSLLGQGDYGYTF. The DNA for the CDR3 is TGTGCCAGCAGTCTACTTGGACAGGGAGACTATGGCTACACCTTC.

The chain uses TRBV18 and TRBJ2-3, with TRBD2 identical over 8 bases. The CDR3 runs 16 residues. CDR1 KGHSH and CDR2 LQKENI come from the germline V gene. V lost 4 bases and J lost 3; bases outside the gene matches: 9. The chain's CDR3 is CASSRTPGGRTDTQYF. In DNA form, the CDR3 reads TGTGCCAGCTCACGAACGCCGGGGGGGCGTACAGATACGCAGTATTTT.

J is TRBJ2-1 and V is TRBV30; 7 bases fit TRBD2. The germline gives CDR1 GTSNPN, CDR2 SVGIG (reference sequence). This CDR3 spans 14 amino acids. J lost 7 bases, V lost 3 bases, and 9 bases had no gene match. CDR3 nucleotide sequence: TGTGCCTGGAGCAGAGGAGCGGGGAGGAATGAGCAGTTCTTC. As protein: CAWSRGAGRNEQFF.

This chain connects TRBV14 to TRBJ1-6; 8 nucleotides match TRBD1. The CDR3 covers 16 residues. V trimming: 1 base; J trimming: 9 bases; junction bases outside the gene matches: 8. Germline V gene lookup returns CDR1 SGHDN and CDR2 FVKESK. The CDR3 sequence is CASSQADRGAISPLHF. CDR3 coding DNA: TGTGCCAGCAGCCAAGCCGACAGGGGAGCGATTTCACCCCTCCACTTT.

The rearrangement joins TRBV11-2 to TRBJ2-1, with D unclear. Between the trimmed V and J ends, which lost 5 bases and 6 bases, there was a span of 5 bases. Germline V gene sequence: CDR1 SGHAT, CDR2 FQNNGV. The CDR3 spans 11 residues. The CDR3 loop is CASSLPNEQFF. The CDR3 DNA reads as TGTGCCAGCAGCCTCCCCAATGAGCAGTTCTTC.

The chain is built from TRBV5-1 and TRBJ1-6; 7 nucleotides agree with TRBD1. The CDR3 is made up of 15 amino acids. Germline CDR1 reads SGHRS; CDR2 reads YFSETQ. With V trimmed by 2 bases and J by 7 bases, 6 bases remained unmatched. The CDR3 region is CASSLIPGQNSPLHF. DNA for the CDR3: TGCGCCAGCAGCTTAATCCCGGGACAGAATTCACCCCTCCACTTT.

The chain is built from TRBV20-1 and TRBJ1-4; tentative D call: TRBD1 (6 bases). CDR1 is DFQATT, CDR2 SNEGSKA, per germline (reference sequence). The CDR3 extends over 11 amino acids. The CDR3 protein is CSAPRGEKLFF. CDR3 in DNA: TGCAGCGCCCCCAGGGGTGAAAAACTGTTTTTT.

The V call is TRBV2, the J call TRBJ2-5; 7 positions match TRBD2. Germline lookup yields CDR1 SNHLY and CDR2 FYNNEI. V lost 7 bases, J lost 4 bases, and 3 bases stayed unmatched. The CDR3 loop spans 12 amino acids. CDR3 loop: CASKGTIETQYF. The CDR3 DNA is TGTGCCAGCAAGGGGACTATAGAGACCCAGTACTTC. Full variable domain (missing parts from reference TRBV2 and TRBJ2-5): EPEVTQTPSHQVTQMGQEVILRCVPISNHLYFYWYRQILGQKVEFLVSFYNNEISEKSEIFDDQFSVERPDGSNFTLKIRSTKLEDSAMYFCASKGTIETQYFGPGTRLLVL.

The chain joins TRBV5-4 to TRBJ2-5; 7 bases are shared with TRBD1. The CDR3 length is 14 residues. V gave up 4 bases and J gave up 3 bases; unmatched junction bases: 6. Per the germline V gene, CDR1 is SGHNT and CDR2 is YYREEE (reference sequence). The CDR3: CASSIGTAKETQYF. CDR3 coding DNA: TGTGCCAGCAGCATCGGGACAGCCAAAGAGACCCAGTACTTC.

Comment on this clone: The junction does not match germline at one end; this may be a read error. The J gene is TRBJ2-3, the V gene TRBV7-3; 9 nucleotides line up with TRBD1. The CDR3 runs to 15 residues. Germline V gene data show CDR1 as SGHTA and CDR2 as FQGTGA. The CDR3 spells CATSKGTGFTDTQYF. The CDR3 DNA follows: TGTGCCACCAGCAAGGGGACAGGGTTCACAGATACGCAGTATTTT.

V is TRBV15 and J is TRBJ2-3; weak D call: TRBD2 (7 bases). CDR3 length equals 13 residues. V was trimmed by 5 bases and J by 10 bases, leaving 16 bases between them. CDR1 LNHNV and CDR2 YYDKDF come from the germline V gene (reference sequence). The CDR3 here is CATSGGAWEAQYF. Written as DNA, the CDR3 is TGTGCCACCAGCGGGGGGGCCTGGGAGGCGCAGTATTTT.

In DNA, the CDR3 is TGTGCCTGGACGGGGTTGGCCTCTAGCACAGATACGCAGTATTTT. Translating it yields CAWTGLASSTDTQYF. This chain connects TRBV30 to TRBJ2-3; possibly TRBD2 for D (5 bases). CDR3 length equals 15 residues. In germline, CDR1 is GTSNPN, CDR2 SVGIG (reference sequence). Between the trimmed V and J ends, which lost 4 bases and 0 bases, there was a span of 14 bases.

V is TRBV11-2 and J is TRBJ2-1; D possibly corresponds to TRBD2 (5 bases). The germline CDR1 and CDR2 sequences are SGHAT and FQNNGV. This CDR3 contains 17 residues. The V gene lost 4 bases and the J gene lost 10 bases, with 26 bases spanning the gap. The CDR3 bases are TGTGCCAGCAGCTCCTCCTTTTATCCCCCGGGATATGTCGAGCAGTTCTTC. Amino acid sequence: CASSSSFYPPGYVEQFF.

V and J are TRBV6-5 and TRBJ1-2; 8 positions match TRBD1. CDR3 length equals 15 residues. Losses at the gene ends were 4 bases for V and 0 bases for J; bases not matched to a gene: 4. The germline gives CDR1 MNHEY, CDR2 SVGAGI. The CDR3 sequence: CASSLQGETNYGYTF. CDR3 nucleotides: TGTGCCAGCAGTTTACAGGGGGAGACTAACTATGGCTACACCTTC.

This chain links TRBV2 with TRBJ2-1, with 14 bases identical to TRBD2. Germline CDR1 is SNHLY and CDR2 is FYNNEI. The J segment lost 9 bases and the V segment lost 7 bases, leaving 8 bases of the junction unmatched. The CDR3 loop spans 15 amino acids. Here the CDR3 reads CASNRPTSGGGEQFF. In DNA, the CDR3 is TGTGCCAGCAACCGACCGACTAGCGGGGGGGGTGAGCAGTTCTTC.

This chain connects TRBV30 to TRBJ1-2; weak D call: TRBD1 (5 bases). V dropped 2 bases and J dropped 7 bases, with 11 bases sitting between them. This CDR3 spans 12 amino acids. Germline CDR1 reads GTSNPN; CDR2 reads SVGIG (reference sequence). CDR3 nucleotide sequence: TGTGCCTGGAGTATAGGGGTGGGTGGCTACACCTTC. This translates into CAWSIGVGGYTF. Full variable domain (remainder filled in from reference TRBV30 and TRBJ1-2): SQTIHQWPATLVQPVGSPLSLECTVEGTSNPNLYWYRQAAGRGLQLLFYSVGIGQISSEVPQNLSASRPQDRQFILSSKKLLLSDSGFYLCAWSIGVGGYTFGSGTRLTVV.

The rearrangement links TRBV2 to TRBJ2-3; TRBD2 matches at 7 bases. Germline CDR1 SNHLY, CDR2 FYNNEI. Unmatched junction bases numbered 9, after V lost 6 bases and J lost 3 bases. CDR3 length: 15 amino acids. CDR3 loop: CASRRRGVRTDTQYF. In DNA, the CDR3 is TGTGCCAGCAGAAGACGGGGGGTAAGGACAGATACGCAGTATTTT.